A selection of T cell receptor beta chains follows, all from one sample in a study of blood T cell repertoires in COVID-19. Only in-frame clones appear in the TCRdb table, and some are missing; sequencing was by immunoSEQ multiplex PCR. The top ten hold about 2.3% of the sample, which has approximately 390,000 clones, 70% to 90% seen once. The specimen was peripheral blood. These receptors came from an older woman with COVID-19, enrolled during active disease. Both conserved end residues are part of each CDR3. The D gene is left open where the match is weak. Size values are once, few and many counts, or a class for expanded clones, and some rows have none.

CDR3aa,CDR3nt,j_gene,d_gene,v_gene,len,abundance
CAISGERLSSYEQYF,TGTGCCATCAGTGGTGAACGATTGAGCTCCTACGAGCAGTACTTC,TRBJ2-7,NA,TRBV10-3,15,NA
CASSIARPGLKAYEQYF,TGTGCCAGTAGTATCGCCAGACCGGGACTAAAAGCCTACGAGCAGTACTTC,TRBJ2-7,TRBD2,TRBV19,17,NA
CASRGAGDTEAFF,TGTGCCAGCAGGGGGGCGGGAGACACTGAAGCTTTCTTT,TRBJ1-1,NA,TRBV11-2,13,NA
CASSYDSNSPLHF,TGTGCCAGCAGTTACGACAGCAATTCACCCCTCCACTTT,TRBJ1-6,NA,TRBV6-5,13,NA
CASSPGLFYEQYF,TGTGCCAGCAGTCCCGGGTTGTTCTACGAGCAGTACTTC,TRBJ2-7,NA,TRBV28,13,NA
CATSPGGSSYEQYF,TGTGCCACCAGCCCGGGGGGCTCATCCTACGAGCAGTACTTC,TRBJ2-7,NA,TRBV24-1,14,NA
CASSLRGDSYEQYF,TGTGCCAGCAGCCTCAGGGGAGACTCCTACGAGCAGTACTTC,TRBJ2-7,NA,TRBV6-5,14,NA
CASSLAGSNEKLFF,TGCGCCAGCAGCTTGGCAGGTTCTAATGAAAAACTGTTTTTT,TRBJ1-4,NA,TRBV5-1,14,NA
CASSSRGYMVTEAFF,TGTGCCAGCAGCTCTAGGGGGTACATGGTGACTGAAGCTTTCTTT,TRBJ1-1,NA,TRBV7-2,15,NA
CASKIQGATEAFF,TGTGCCAGCAAGATACAGGGGGCCACTGAAGCTTTCTTT,TRBJ1-1,TRBD1,TRBV27,13,NA
CASGQAMNTEAFF,TGTGCCAGCGGCCAGGCCATGAACACTGAAGCTTTCTTT,TRBJ1-1,NA,TRBV6-5,13,NA
CASNPGGNQPQHF,TGTGCCAGCAACCCAGGGGGCAACCAGCCCCAGCATTTT,TRBJ1-5,TRBD1,TRBV12-3/TRBV12-4,13,NA
CASSLLGQGWITEAFF,TGTGCCAGCAGTTTACTGGGACAGGGGTGGATCACTGAAGCTTTCTTT,TRBJ1-1,TRBD1,TRBV28,16,NA
CASSDRRDRGSYNSPLHF,TGCGCCAGCAGCGACCGCCGGGACAGGGGATCCTATAATTCACCCCTCCACTTT,TRBJ1-6,TRBD1,TRBV5-1,18,NA
CASSDRPGGADEKLFF,TGCGCCAGCAGTGACCGACCGGGAGGGGCAGATGAAAAACTGTTTTTT,TRBJ1-4,NA,TRBV10-2,16,once
CASSGGSSYNEQFF,TGTGCCAGCAGTGGGGGGTCCTCCTACAATGAGCAGTTCTTC,TRBJ2-1,NA,TRBV27,14,NA
CATSTRHAGTGFNEQFF,TGTGCCACCAGCACCCGACATGCGGGGACTGGTTTCAATGAGCAGTTCTTC,TRBJ2-1,NA,TRBV15,17,NA
CASSEAPGRPGNTIYF,TGTGCCAGCAGTGAAGCACCAGGGCGCCCGGGAAACACCATATATTTT,TRBJ1-3,NA,TRBV6-1,16,NA
CASSYGQGRQPQHF,TGTGCCAGCAGTTACGGACAGGGTAGGCAGCCCCAGCATTTT,TRBJ1-5,TRBD1,TRBV6-5,14,NA
CASSIGGDIYSNQPQHF,TGTGCCAGTAGTATAGGAGGGGACATCTATAGCAATCAGCCCCAGCATTTT,TRBJ1-5,NA,TRBV19,17,NA
CASSWRGPNTEAFF,TGTGCCAGTAGTTGGAGGGGTCCCAACACTGAAGCTTTCTTT,TRBJ1-1,NA,TRBV19,14,NA